Here is one TCR beta chain with its context. The germline V and J ends were trimmed by 8 bases and 2 bases, with 15 bases remaining between them. The CDR3 is made up of 14 amino acids. Germline V CDR1 and CDR2: MNHNS, SASEGT. This entry is derived from a study of siplizumab effects on memory and regulatory T cells. Sequenced by immunoSEQ multiplex PCR; TCRdb stores in-frame clones only, minus some. This sample has approximately 70,000 clones; roughly nine tenths occur once, and the top ten carry approximately 30%. The sequencing input was CD8+ T cells sorted from blood. The chain uses TRBV6-1 and TRBJ1-1; a weak D match, TRBD1 (6 bases). This sequence was found in a human donor in good health. The CDR3 reads CASVYGTLNTEAFF. CDR3 sequence (DNA): TGTGCCAGCGTCTACGGGACACTAAACACTGAAGCTTTCTTT.